The next 20 T cell receptor beta chains were all read from a single sample in a study of glioma-infiltrating T cells (dated by TCRdb to the mid-2010s). The data were produced on an Illumina MiSeq. The iRepertoire nested amplicon-rescue multiplex PCR (arm-PCR) platform was used to amplify TCR alpha and beta CDR3 regions from RNA. TCRdb took the public reads, trimmed them with fastp at Q25, ran MiXCR for clone calling and kept in-frame beta chains. Every entry covers one CDR3 protein and lists the most common genes and DNA from its rows. The sample table contains about 200,000 distinct CDR3 sequences; only one count was recorded for more than 25% of them. The leading ten clones occupy around 21% of the sample. Sequences were obtained from glioma tissue, nonneoplastic brain tissue, or PBMCs (not recorded which). The origin of the receptors is a human donor with low-grade glioma or glioblastoma, undergoing nonglioma brain surgery, or in good health (not recorded which).

This chain connects TRBV27 to TRBJ2-2; TRBD2 matches at 7 bases. Trimming took 8 bases from V and 1 from J; bases not matched to a gene: 13. The CDR3 has 17 amino acids. Germline V lookup: CDR1 MNHEY, CDR2 SMNVEV (reference sequence). The CDR3 protein is CASGYRGGEVNTGELFF. CDR3 nucleotides: TGTGCCAGCGGTTACCGTGGGGGGGAGGTGAACACCGGGGAGCTGTTTTTT.

In the case of this clonotype: Given a much more abundant clone one base away, this may be a read error. Without the conserved terminal phenylalanine or tryptophan, this CDR3 likely stems from a read error. The rearrangement uses TRBV12-3 or TRBV12-4 and TRBJ1-5; D is possibly TRBD1 (6 bases). The CDR3 runs to 14 residues. V was trimmed by 6 bases and J by 7 bases, leaving 16 bases between them. CDR3 nucleotide sequence: TGTGCCAGCAGAGTACAGGGCTCACAACAGCCCCAGCATCTT. This sequence encodes CASRVQGSQQPQHL.

The sample holds many counts of this clonotype. The J gene is TRBJ2-7, the V gene TRBV20-1, with 7 bases aligning to TRBD1. V trimming: 6 bases; J trimming: 5 bases; junction bases outside the gene matches: 13. CDR3 length: 14 amino acids. Germline-derived CDR1 and CDR2 are DFQATT and SNEGSKA (reference sequence). CDR3 nucleotides: TGCAGTGCCGAAACTAACGACAGGGCCCACGAGCAGTACTTC. Translation gives CSAETNDRAHEQYF.

This clonotype was seen ten or more times. The J gene is TRBJ2-5, the V gene TRBV28, with D perhaps TRBD1 (6 bases). The germline V and J ends were trimmed by 3 bases and 3 bases, with 11 bases remaining between them. The CDR3 has 14 residues. Germline CDR1 reads MDHEN; CDR2 reads SYDVKM. Written as DNA, the CDR3 is TGTGCCAGCAGTTTGGAGGACAGAGAAGAGACCCAGTACTTC. Amino acids: CASSLEDREETQYF.

The V gene is TRBV5-4, the J gene TRBJ2-7; D call uncertain. The CDR3 has 14 residues. V lost 2 bases to trimming and J lost 5 bases, with 14 bases between them. The germline gives CDR1 SGHNT, CDR2 YYREEE (reference sequence). CDR3 sequence (DNA): TGTGCCAGCAGCTTTAATGCCCCCAACGACGAGCAGTACTTC. This gives the protein CASSFNAPNDEQYF.

This clonotype showed up many times. This rearrangement joins TRBV5-1 to TRBJ2-5, with a possible D match to TRBD1 (5 bases). V lost 0 bases, J lost 5 bases, and 14 bases lay in between. CDR3 length: 15 amino acids. Germline-derived CDR1 and CDR2 are SGHRS and YFSETQ. CDR3 region: CASSLAELGVETQYF. For the CDR3, the DNA is TGCGCCAGCAGCTTGGCCGAGTTAGGGGTTGAGACCCAGTACTTC.

This rearrangement joins TRBV30 to TRBJ1-3; a weak D match, TRBD1 (5 bases). The length of the CDR3 is 16 residues. Trimming stripped 6 bases from V and 0 bases from J, with 18 bases between. The germline V gene has CDR1 GTSNPN and CDR2 SVGIG (reference sequence). This chain's CDR3 is CACSLIPGNSGNTIYF. The CDR3 DNA follows: TGTGCCTGTTCACTAATTCCAGGGAACTCTGGAAACACCATATATTTT.

CDR3 region: CASKGGGQSSGTQYF. The CDR3, as DNA: TGTGCCAGTAAAGGGGGGGGACAGTCCTCGGGGACCCAGTACTTC. The chain uses TRBV19 and TRBJ2-5, with D possibly being TRBD1 or TRBD2 (7 bases each). The CDR3 is made up of 15 amino acids. V lost 7 bases and J 7 bases, leaving 22 bases between the germline ends. Germline CDR1 LNHDA, CDR2 SQIVND (reference sequence).

This clonotype was seen a handful of times. The chain links TRBV12-3 or TRBV12-4 to TRBJ2-3, with TRBD2 identical over 9 bases. The CDR3 is 14 amino acids. V gave up 3 bases and J gave up 4 bases; unmatched junction bases: 2. The CDR3 DNA sequence: TGTGCCAGCAGTTTCGGCGGGAGGGCAGATACGCAGTATTTT. Its protein product is CASSFGGRADTQYF.

This clonotype was counted at least ten times. This chain joins TRBV19 and TRBJ1-5, with TRBD1 matching 8 bases. The germline CDR1 and CDR2 sequences are LNHDA and SQIVND (reference sequence). The CDR3 spans 16 residues. Losses at the gene ends were 5 bases for V and 6 bases for J; bases not matched to a gene: 12. The CDR3 bases are TGTGCCAGTAGTCCCCTGACAGGGGCTCGGAGTCAGCCCCAGCATTTT. Translating it yields CASSPLTGARSQPQHF. Filled out from reference TRBV19 and TRBJ1-5, the complete variable domain reads DGGITQSPKYLFRKEGQNVTLSCEQNLNHDAMYWYRQDPGQGLRLIYYSQIVNDFQKGDIAEGYSVSREKKESFPLTVTSAQKNPTAFYLCASSPLTGARSQPQHFGDGTRLSIL.

The chain carries TRBV3-1 and TRBJ1-2, with 8 bases identical to TRBD1. There are 13 residues in the CDR3. Germline V gene lookup returns CDR1 LGHDT and CDR2 YNNKEL (reference sequence). With 5 bases clipped from V and 3 bases from J, the junction kept 2 bases outside the gene matches. In DNA, the CDR3 is TGTGCCAGCAGCGTGACAGGGGACTATGGCTACACCTTC. Protein: CASSVTGDYGYTF. Based on the CDR3 plus reference TRBV3-1 and TRBJ1-2, the full variable domain is DTAVSQTPKYLVTQMGNDKSIKCEQNLGHDTMYWYKQDSKKFLKIMFSYNNKELIINETVPNRFSPKSPDKAHLNLHINSLELGDSAVYFCASSVTGDYGYTFGSGTRLTVV.

This clonotype was counted a few times. The genes are TRBV29-1 and TRBJ1-1; possibly TRBD1 for D (5 bases). CDR1 is SQVTM and CDR2 is ANQGSEA in the germline V gene. The V end was cut by 5 bases, the J end by 4 bases, with 8 bases between. The CDR3 is made up of 11 amino acids. CDR3 sequence reads: CSVQRGTEAFF. CDR3 coding DNA: TGCAGCGTTCAGAGGGGCACTGAAGCTTTCTTT.

About this clonotype itself: Sequence at one end of the junction differs from germline and may be a read error. The chain combines TRBV27 with TRBJ1-1; D is uncertain. This CDR3 region has 18 residues. The germline gives CDR1 MNHEY, CDR2 SMNVEV (reference sequence). The chain's CDR3 is CSSILTPLLSGIFSEAFF. The DNA for the CDR3 is TGTTCCAGCATTTTAACTCCATTATTGTCAGGCATCTTCTCTGAAGCTTTCTTT.

A remark on this clonotype: This sequence may be a read error, since a much larger clone differs from it by one base. The CDR3 DNA follows: TGTGCCAGCAGCTTGCGGACAGGGGATGAGACCCAGTACTTC. Amino acid sequence: CASSLRTGDETQYF. The chain couples TRBV5-4 to TRBJ2-5, with 9 bases identical to TRBD1. CDR1 SGHNT and CDR2 YYREEE come from the germline V gene (reference sequence). The J segment lost 5 bases and the V segment lost 1 base, leaving 3 bases of the junction unmatched. This CDR3 is 14 amino acids long.

Regarding this clonotype: A single base separates this from a much larger clone, so it may be a read error. The genes are TRBV27 and TRBJ2-7, with 9 bases fitting TRBD1. This CDR3 has 14 residues. Trimming at V came to 5 bases and at J to 3 bases, leaving 5 bases not matched to a gene. Germline CDR1 MNHEY, CDR2 SMNVEV (reference sequence). The CDR3 loop reads CASSRDRELYEQYF. The CDR3 bases are TGTGCCAGCAGTCGGGACAGGGAACTCTACGAGCAGTACTTC.

This clonotype was counted ten times or more. V usage is TRBV28 and J usage is TRBJ2-4; D gene uncertain. With 7 bases removed from V and 1 base from J, the gap between germline ends came to 14 bases. This CDR3 has 15 residues. Germline V lookup: CDR1 MDHEN, CDR2 SYDVKM. CDR3 bases: TGTGCCAGCACCGAAGGCTTTTTCGCCAAAAACATTCAGTACTTC. Protein product: CASTEGFFAKNIQYF.

This clonotype was picked up many times. This chain links TRBV11-2 with TRBJ2-3, with 11 bases aligning to TRBD2. This CDR3 is built from 16 residues. The J segment lost 3 bases and the V segment lost 6 bases, leaving 8 bases of the junction unmatched. Germline V gene data show CDR1 as SGHAT and CDR2 as FQNNGV. The CDR3 bases are TGTGCCAGCAGTTCGATAGCGGGAGGGCCTACAGATACGCAGTATTTT. Translation: CASSSIAGGPTDTQYF.

This clonotype was recorded at least ten times. J is TRBJ2-2 and V is TRBV27; no reliable D call. This CDR3 spans 12 amino acids. V gave up 7 bases and J gave up 0 bases, with 3 bases separating them. From germline, CDR1 is MNHEY and CDR2 SMNVEV (reference sequence). The DNA for the CDR3 is TGTGCCAGCAAGGCGAACACCGGGGAGCTGTTTTTT. It is translated as CASKANTGELFF.

This clonotype was picked up a small number of times. The gene calls are TRBV5-1 and TRBJ2-3; TRBD2 matches at 12 bases. This CDR3 has 17 amino acids. CDR1 is SGHRS and CDR2 is YFSETQ in the germline V gene. V was clipped by 3 bases and J by 6 bases; unmatched bases: 11. This CDR3 is CASSYRGTSGLADTQYF. CDR3 coding DNA: TGCGCCAGCAGCTACCGGGGGACTAGCGGGCTTGCTGATACGCAGTATTTT.

The rearrangement uses TRBV13 and TRBJ2-4, with D possibly matching TRBD2 (5 bases). V was cut by 4 bases and J by 0 bases, with 13 bases left in between. This CDR3 has 16 amino acids. CDR1 is PRHDT and CDR2 is FYEKMQ in the germline V gene (reference sequence). The CDR3 DNA follows: TGTGCCAGCAGCTCCCAAAGGACTCTAGCCAAAAACATTCAGTACTTC. Translating it yields CASSSQRTLAKNIQYF.